The sequence of this TCR beta chain was determined in a study of blood T cell repertoires in COVID-19. Study in general: The United States, Italy and Spain supplied acute and convalescent COVID-19 samples. T cells, B-cell-depleted T cells, or PBMCs provided the cDNA or gDNA that served as material.

This clone is a singleton in its sample. Original processing methods: Reference gene primers were amplified, and this amplification served to estimate nucleated cell counts. Clones were read by immunoSEQ multiplex PCR, and TCRdb kept only the in-frame ones, dropping some. That table gives V, J and clone size, and the DNA gave D and trimming. The sample comprises tens of thousands of clones, 85% to 90% of which are singletons, and approximately 12% rests with the top ten. The CDR3 totals 15 residues. The V and J ends lost 3 bases and 12 bases respectively, with 24 bases between them. Germline V CDR1 and CDR2: SGHDT, YYEEEE.

The sequenced sample was peripheral blood. The chain uses TRBV5-6 and TRBJ1-1; TRBD1 is a possible D gene (6 bases). The receptor was isolated from a man in his 70s with active COVID-19. CDR3 sequence: CASSSISGQGGRPFF. CDR3 bases: TGTGCCAGCAGCTCAATCTCGGGACAAGGCGGAAGGCCTTTCTTT.